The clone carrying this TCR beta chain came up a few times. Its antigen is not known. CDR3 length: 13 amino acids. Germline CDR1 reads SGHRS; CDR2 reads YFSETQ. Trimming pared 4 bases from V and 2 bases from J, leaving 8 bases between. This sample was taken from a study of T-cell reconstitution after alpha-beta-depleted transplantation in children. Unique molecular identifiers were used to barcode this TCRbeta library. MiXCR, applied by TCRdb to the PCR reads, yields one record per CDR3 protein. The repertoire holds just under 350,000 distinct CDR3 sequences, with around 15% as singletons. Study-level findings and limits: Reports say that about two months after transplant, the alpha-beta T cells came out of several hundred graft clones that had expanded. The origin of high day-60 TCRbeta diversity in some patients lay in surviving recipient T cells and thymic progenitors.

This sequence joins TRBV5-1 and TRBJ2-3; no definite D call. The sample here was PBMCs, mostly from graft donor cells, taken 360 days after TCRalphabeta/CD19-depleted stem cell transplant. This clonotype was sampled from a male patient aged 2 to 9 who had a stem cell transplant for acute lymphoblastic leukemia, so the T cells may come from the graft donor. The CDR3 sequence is CASSHQPTDTQYF. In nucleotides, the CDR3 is TGCGCCAGCAGCCACCAGCCCACAGATACGCAGTATTTT. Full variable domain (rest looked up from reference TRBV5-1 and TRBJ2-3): KAGVTQTPRYLIKTRGQQVTLSCSPISGHRSVSWYQQTPGQGLQFLFEYFSETQRNKGNFPGRFSGRQFSNSRSEMNVSTLELGDSALYLCASSHQPTDTQYFGPGTRLTVL.